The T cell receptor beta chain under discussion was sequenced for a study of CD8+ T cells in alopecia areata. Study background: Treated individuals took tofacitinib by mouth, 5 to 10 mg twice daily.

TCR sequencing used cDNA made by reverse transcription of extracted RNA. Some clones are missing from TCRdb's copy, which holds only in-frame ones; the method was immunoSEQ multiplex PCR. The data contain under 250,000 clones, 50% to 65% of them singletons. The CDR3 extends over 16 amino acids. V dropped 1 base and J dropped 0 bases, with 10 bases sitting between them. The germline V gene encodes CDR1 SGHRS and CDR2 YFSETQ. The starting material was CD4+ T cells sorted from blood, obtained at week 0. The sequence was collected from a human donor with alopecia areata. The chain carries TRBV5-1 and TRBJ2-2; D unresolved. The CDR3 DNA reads TGCGCCAGCAGCTTGACGGCCCGGACGAACACCGGGGAGCTGTTTTTT. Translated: CASSLTARTNTGELFF. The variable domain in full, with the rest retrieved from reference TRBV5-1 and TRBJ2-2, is KAGVTQTPRYLIKTRGQQVTLSCSPISGHRSVSWYQQTPGQGLQFLFEYFSETQRNKGNFPGRFSGRQFSNSRSEMNVSTLELGDSALYLCASSLTARTNTGELFFGEGSRLTVL.